The TCR beta chain described here comes from a study of blood T cell repertoires in COVID-19. Study as a whole: Samples of COVID-19 (acute and convalescent) were obtained from the United States, Italy and Spain.

This clone turned up a few times. This CDR3 spans 15 amino acids. In germline, CDR1 is SGHDT, CDR2 YYEEEE. V gave up 1 base and J gave up 3 bases, with 11 bases separating them. Here immunoSEQ multiplex PCR was the method, and the copy in TCRdb shows in-frame clones only, minus some. In the table there are roughly 180,000 clones, around four fifths of which are singletons. The sequencing input was PBMCs or T cells enriched from blood (not recorded which). This chain links TRBV5-6 with TRBJ1-5; TRBD1 is a possible D gene (6 bases). The sequence derives from a woman in her forties or fifties who had recovered from COVID-19. CDR3 sequence: CASSLRGAPNQPQHF. CDR3 DNA: TGTGCCAGCAGCTTGCGGGGGGCGCCCAATCAGCCCCAGCATTTT.